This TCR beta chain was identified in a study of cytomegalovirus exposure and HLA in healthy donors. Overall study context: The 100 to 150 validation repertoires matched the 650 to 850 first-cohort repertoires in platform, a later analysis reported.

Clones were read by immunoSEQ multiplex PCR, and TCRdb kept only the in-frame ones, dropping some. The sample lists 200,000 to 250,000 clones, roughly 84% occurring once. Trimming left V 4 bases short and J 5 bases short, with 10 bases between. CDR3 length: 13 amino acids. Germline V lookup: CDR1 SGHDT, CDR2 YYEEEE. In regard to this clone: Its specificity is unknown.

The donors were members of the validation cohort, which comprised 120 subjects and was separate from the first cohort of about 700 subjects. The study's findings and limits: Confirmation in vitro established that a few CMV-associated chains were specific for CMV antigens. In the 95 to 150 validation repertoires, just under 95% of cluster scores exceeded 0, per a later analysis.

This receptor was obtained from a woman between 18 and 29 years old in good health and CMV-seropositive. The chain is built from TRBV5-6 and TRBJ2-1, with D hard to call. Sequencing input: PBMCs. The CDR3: CASSTPPDNEQFF. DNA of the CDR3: TGTGCCAGCAGCACTCCGCCGGACAATGAGCAGTTCTTC.